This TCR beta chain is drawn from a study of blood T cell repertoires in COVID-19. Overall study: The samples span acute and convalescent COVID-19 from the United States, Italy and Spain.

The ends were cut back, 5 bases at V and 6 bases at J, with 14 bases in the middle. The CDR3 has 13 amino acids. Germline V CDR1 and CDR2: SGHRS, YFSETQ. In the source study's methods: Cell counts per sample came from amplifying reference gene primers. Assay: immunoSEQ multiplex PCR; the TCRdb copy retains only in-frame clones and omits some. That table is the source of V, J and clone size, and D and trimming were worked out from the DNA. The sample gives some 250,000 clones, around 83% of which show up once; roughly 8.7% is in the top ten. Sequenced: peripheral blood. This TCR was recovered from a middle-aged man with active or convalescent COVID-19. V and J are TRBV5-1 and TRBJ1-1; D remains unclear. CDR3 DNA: TGCGCCAGCAGTTCTGGCCAATTGGCTGAAGCTTTCTTT. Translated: CASSSGQLAEAFF.